A single sample gave rise to the 21 T cell receptor beta chains below, sequenced in a study of T cells after yellow fever vaccination. TCRdb redid the calling of the 5' RACE reads with MiXCR, one entry per CDR3 protein. The sample has around 590,000 distinct CDR3 sequences; approximately 13% are singletons. Sequences were derived from PBMCs, sampled on the day of the yellow fever booster vaccination. The receptors here all came from a man aged 25 to 45 who received the YFV17D yellow fever vaccine.

The CDR3 region has the DNA TGTGCCAGCAGCCATAAGATAAACTCCTACAATGAGCAGTTCTTC. Translating it yields CASSHKINSYNEQFF. V and J are TRBV3-1 and TRBJ2-1, with no clear D. The CDR3 is made up of 15 amino acids. Trimming removed 3 bases from V and 0 bases from J, with 9 bases in between. Per the germline V gene, CDR1 is LGHDT and CDR2 is YNNKEL (reference sequence).

The chain couples TRBV18 to TRBJ2-1; tentative D call: TRBD2 (5 bases). This CDR3 is 15 amino acids long. V lost 4 bases and J lost 0, with 10 bases in between. Germline-derived CDR1 and CDR2 are KGHSH and LQKENI. The CDR3 is CASSLRTSSYNEQFF. CDR3 DNA: TGTGCCAGCTCACTGAGAACTAGCTCCTACAATGAGCAGTTCTTC.

The chain combines TRBV10-3 with TRBJ2-7; tentative D call: TRBD2 (6 bases). Looked up from germline, CDR1 is ENHRY and CDR2 is SYGVKD. The CDR3 is 14 amino acids. V dropped 10 bases and J dropped 0 bases, with 16 bases sitting between them. This CDR3 reads CATRDSSDSYEQYF. The CDR3 coding sequence is TGTGCCACGCGGGACTCTAGCGACTCCTACGAGCAGTACTTC.

The CDR3 region has the DNA TGCAGCGTTGAAACAGACCTGACCTACGAGCAGTACTTC. This codes for CSVETDLTYEQYF. The chain combines TRBV29-1 with TRBJ2-7; D not resolved. The CDR3 totals 13 residues. Germline lookup yields CDR1 SQVTM and CDR2 ANQGSEA. V was pared by 2 bases and J by 2 bases, with 10 bases between.

V and J are TRBV29-1 and TRBJ2-5, with D perhaps TRBD2 (6 bases). This CDR3 has 15 amino acids. Germline V gene sequence: CDR1 SQVTM, CDR2 ANQGSEA. Trimming cost V 5 bases and J 1 base, with 17 bases left between them. The CDR3: CSVWASRDFQETQYF. Written as DNA, the CDR3 is TGCAGCGTTTGGGCTTCCAGGGACTTCCAAGAGACCCAGTACTTC.

V is TRBV20-1 and J is TRBJ1-6; no clear D. This CDR3 has 16 residues. Germline V lookup: CDR1 DFQATT, CDR2 SNEGSKA (reference sequence). V lost 1 base and J lost 0, with 10 bases in between. The CDR3 coding sequence is TGCAGTGCTAGAGTGACCGCTAGCTCCTATAATTCACCCCTCCACTTT. This codes for CSARVTASSYNSPLHF.

This chain uses TRBV6-2 or TRBV6-3 with TRBJ2-1, with a possible D match to TRBD1 (7 bases). V shed 9 bases and J shed 9 bases, with 21 bases lying between them. Per the germline V gene, CDR1 is MNHEY and CDR2 is SVGEGT. The CDR3 contains 14 residues. This CDR3 is CASFEGQVGGEQFF. The CDR3 bases are TGTGCCAGTTTTGAAGGACAGGTGGGGGGTGAGCAGTTCTTC.

This clonotype was observed a few times. CDR3 sequence: CASSLYSAGQGNTEAFF. CDR3 in DNA: TGTGCCAGCAGCTTATACTCGGCGGGTCAGGGGAACACTGAAGCTTTCTTT. V is TRBV7-9 and J is TRBJ1-1; a possible D gene is TRBD1 (5 bases). The CDR3 spans 17 residues. V was cut by 2 bases and J by 1 base, with 17 bases left in between. Per the germline V gene, CDR1 is SEHNR and CDR2 is FQNEAQ (reference sequence). Using reference TRBV7-9 and TRBJ1-1 for the parts outside the CDR3, the full variable domain is DTGVSQNPRHKITKRGQNVTFRCDPISEHNRLYWYRQTLGQGPEFLTYFQNEAQLEKSRLLSDRFSAERPKGSFSTLEIQRTEQGDSAMYLCASSLYSAGQGNTEAFFGQGTRLTVV.

V and J are TRBV5-5 and TRBJ2-1; D is uncertain. Germline-derived CDR1 and CDR2 are SGHKS and YYEKEE (reference sequence). With 0 bases removed from V and 10 bases from J, the gap between germline ends came to 14 bases. CDR3 length: 14 amino acids. CDR3 nucleotides: TGTGCCAGCAGCTTGGCCGACGGGCTAGGGGAGCAGTTCTTC. Translated: CASSLADGLGEQFF.

This clonotype was counted only a few times. This chain joins TRBV19 and TRBJ1-1; D is unresolved. This CDR3 is built from 13 residues. Germline CDR1 LNHDA, CDR2 SQIVND (reference sequence). The V gene lost 4 bases and the J gene lost 2 bases, with 8 bases spanning the gap. CDR3 in amino acids: CASSTTSNTEAFF. The CDR3 DNA reads TGTGCCAGTAGTACCACAAGTAACACTGAAGCTTTCTTT. The variable domain in full, completed from reference TRBV19 and TRBJ1-1, reads DGGITQSPKYLFRKEGQNVTLSCEQNLNHDAMYWYRQDPGQGLRLIYYSQIVNDFQKGDIAEGYSVSREKKESFPLTVTSAQKNPTAFYLCASSTTSNTEAFFGQGTRLTVV.

The genes are TRBV5-1 and TRBJ1-6, with D perhaps matching TRBD1 (5 bases). Trimming took off 0 bases at V and 7 bases at J, with 11 bases between the two ends. The V gene's germline CDR1 is SGHRS and CDR2 YFSETQ. The CDR3 length is 15 residues. In DNA, the CDR3 is TGCGCCAGCAGCTTGGAAAGGACAATCAATTCACCCCTCCACTTT. Its protein product is CASSLERTINSPLHF.

This clonotype occurred a few times. The V gene is TRBV9, the J gene TRBJ2-3, with D possibly TRBD1 on 6 matching bases. Trimming removed 0 bases from V and 0 bases from J, with 17 bases in between. The CDR3 is 18 residues long. Germline V CDR1 and CDR2: SGDLS, YYNGEE. CDR3 region: CASSVASAGVRSTDTQYF. The DNA of the CDR3 is TGTGCCAGCAGCGTAGCGTCGGCAGGGGTACGGAGCACAGATACGCAGTATTTT. The entire variable domain, with the rest obtained from reference TRBV9 and TRBJ2-3, is as follows: DSGVTQTPKHLITATGQRVTLRCSPRSGDLSVYWYQQSLDQGLQFLIQYYNGEERAKGNILERFSAQQFPDLHSELNLSSLELGDSALYFCASSVASAGVRSTDTQYFGPGTRLTVL.

This clonotype was seen a single time. V usage is TRBV21-1 and J usage is TRBJ2-1. TRBV21-1 is a documented pseudogene. The CDR3 contains 18 residues. CDR3 DNA sequence: TGTGCCAGCAGCGATAGAGCAGCGAGCGCATCATCCTACAATGAGCAGTTCTTC. Translation: CASSDRAASASSYNEQFF.

This clonotype was observed at least ten times. The chain joins TRBV7-6 to TRBJ2-7; TRBD1 aligns across 10 bases. The CDR3 sequence is 14 residues long. V lost 5 bases and J lost 5; bases outside the gene matches: 6. Per germline, CDR1 SGHVS and CDR2 FNYEAQ. CDR3 sequence reads: CASSLRDRGDEQYF. Written as DNA, the CDR3 is TGTGCCAGCAGCCTCCGGGACAGGGGCGACGAGCAGTACTTC.

Only a few counts were recorded for this clonotype. The chain couples TRBV7-2 to TRBJ2-1; no clear D gene. The CDR3 runs to 11 residues. The V gene lost 5 bases and the J gene lost 10 bases, with 9 bases spanning the gap. The germline CDR1 and CDR2 sequences are SGHTA and FQGNSA. CDR3 sequence reads: CASSPSAEQFF. The CDR3 DNA sequence: TGTGCCAGCAGCCCATCTGCGGAGCAGTTCTTC. The entire variable domain, with the rest obtained from reference TRBV7-2 and TRBJ2-1, is as follows: GAGVSQSPSNKVTEKGKDVELRCDPISGHTALYWYRQSLGQGLEFLIYFQGNSAPDKSGLPSDRFSAERTGGSVSTLTIQRTQQEDSAVYLCASSPSAEQFFGPGTRLTVL.

This clonotype was observed many times. The gene calls are TRBV15 and TRBJ2-2, with D possibly being TRBD2 (5 bases). Trimming removed 0 bases at V and 0 bases at J, with 11 bases between. Germline V gene lookup returns CDR1 LNHNV and CDR2 YYDKDF (reference sequence). This CDR3 spans 17 amino acids. The CDR3 nucleotides are TGTGCCACCAGCAGAGATCGGGGTTCGGCGAACACCGGGGAGCTGTTTTTT. Encoded protein: CATSRDRGSANTGELFF.

This clonotype was counted between two and nine times. V and J are TRBV21-1 and TRBJ1-2; the tabulated D call, TRBD1, remains unverified against the DNA. TRBV21-1 has pseudogene status. This CDR3 has 17 amino acids. CDR3 coding DNA: TGTGCCAGCAGGACTCTGGACAGCCCCAGGTTGCACTATGGCTACACCTTC. This codes for CASRTLDSPRLHYGYTF.

This chain links TRBV29-1 with TRBJ2-1; TRBD1 matches 12 bases. The CDR3 sequence is 17 residues long. Germline CDR1 reads SQVTM; CDR2 reads ANQGSEA. With 8 bases clipped from V and 1 base from J, the junction kept 12 bases outside the gene matches. CDR3 sequence: CSLQGTGGQESYNEQFF. Here the CDR3 DNA reads TGCAGCCTCCAGGGGACAGGGGGCCAAGAATCCTACAATGAGCAGTTCTTC.

This clonotype was recorded at least ten times. The chain combines TRBV20-1 with TRBJ2-5; TRBD2 matches at 9 bases. With 0 bases clipped from V and 5 bases from J, the junction kept 7 bases outside the gene matches. From germline, CDR1 is DFQATT and CDR2 SNEGSKA (reference sequence). The CDR3 covers 15 residues. CDR3 DNA: TGCAGTGCTAGAGATGGGGCGGGAGGGGGTGAGACCCAGTACTTC. This encodes CSARDGAGGGETQYF.

The chain has TRBV6-2 or TRBV6-3 and TRBJ2-3, with 10 bases fitting TRBD2. The CDR3 is 15 residues long. The germline CDR1 and CDR2 sequences are MNHEY and SVGEGT. Unmatched junction bases numbered 9, after V lost 8 bases and J lost 4 bases. The CDR3 reads CASAVPSGRADTQYF. In DNA, the CDR3 is TGTGCCAGCGCTGTACCTAGCGGGAGAGCAGATACGCAGTATTTT.

The J gene is TRBJ2-7, the V gene TRBV12-3 or TRBV12-4; D possibly corresponds to TRBD1 (6 bases). The V end was cut by 6 bases, the J end by 2 bases, with 14 bases between. The CDR3 contains 14 residues. The DNA for the CDR3 is TGTGCCAGCAGGCTAGGGGGAAAAACCTACGAGCAGTACTTC. This sequence encodes CASRLGGKTYEQYF.